This T cell receptor (beta chain) was observed in a study of control samples from healthy donors and cancer patients. Profiling relied on immunoSEQ multiplex PCR, and the TCRdb table lists in-frame clones only, not all of them. The sample lists tens of thousands of clones, more than 70% seen once, with roughly 13% in the top ten. This CDR3 is 15 amino acids long. Germline trimming cut 5 bases from V and 10 bases from J; bases unmatched to any gene: 14. The germline CDR1 and CDR2 sequences are SGHVS and FQNEAQ. The sequenced sample consisted of PBMCs. The chain is built from TRBV7-8 and TRBJ1-1; 9 positions agree with TRBD1. The receptor was isolated from a woman aged 55-75 years with lung cancer. The chain's CDR3 is CASSDRDRAFLGAFF. CDR3 nucleotides: TGTGCCAGCAGCGACCGGGACAGGGCTTTCCTTGGAGCTTTCTTT.